These T cell receptor beta chains were read from a single sample in a study of shared clonotypes between healthy human individuals. Method: immunoSEQ multiplex PCR; TCRdb's copy keeps in-frame clones and lacks some. The sample holds over a million clones; 95% to 99% are singletons and the top ten take about 0.42%. The sequenced sample consisted of naive CD4+ T cells sorted from blood. The source is a man aged 30-40 years in good health. The CDR3 runs from the conserved cysteine through the conserved F or W. The D gene is left open where the match is weak. The listing skips clone size in some rows; elsewhere it reads once, few, many or a size class.

>-|TRBJ2-5|TRBV5-5|-
TGTGCCTGGGGAAGAGGAGACGGGACCCAGTACTTC
CAWGRGDGTQYF
>-|TRBJ2-3|TRBV5-5|-
TGTGCCAGCAGCTTGGCCCCCTTCACAGATACGCAGTATTTT
CASSLAPFTDTQYF
>-|TRBJ2-5|TRBV11-2|-
TGTGCCAGCAGCTTGGCAGGGGACGAGACCCAGTACTTC
CASSLAGDETQYF
>-|TRBJ2-7|TRBV2|-
TGTGCCAGCAGGATGGAGGAGGGGATCTACGAGCAGTACTTC
CASRMEEGIYEQYF
>-|TRBJ2-3|TRBV18|-
TGTGCCAGCTCACCACCTGGCGGGATCCTCAGCACAGATACGCAGTATTTT
CASSPPGGILSTDTQYF
>-|TRBJ2-7|TRBV18|-
TGTGCCAGCTCACCAAATACAGGGACCTACGAGCAGTACTTC
CASSPNTGTYEQYF
>-|TRBJ1-4|TRBV5-5|-
TGTGCCAGCAGCCTACAGGGTGGTTATGAAAAACTGTTTTTT
CASSLQGGYEKLFF
>-|TRBJ2-7|TRBV6-6|TRBD1
TGTGCCAGCAGTCTACAGGGGACACTTTACGAGCAGTACTTC
CASSLQGTLYEQYF
>once|TRBJ2-7|TRBV11-2|-
TGTGCCAGCAGCTTAGAAGGGCAGTCTTTATCCTACGAGCAGTACTTC
CASSLEGQSLSYEQYF
>-|TRBJ1-1|TRBV18|-
TGTGCCAGCTCACCTGGTATGAGCACTGAAGCTTTCTTT
CASSPGMSTEAFF
>-|TRBJ2-3|TRBV5-1|TRBD2
TGCGCCAGCAGCCTGGGAGGGGCCACAGATACGCAGTATTTT
CASSLGGATDTQYF
>-|TRBJ2-1|TRBV2|TRBD2
TGTGCCAGCGGACAAAAGCCGGGACTAGGCCAGTTCTTC
CASGQKPGLGQFF
>-|TRBJ1-1|TRBV10-1|-
TGCGCCAGCAGTGAAACCGTAGGCACTGAAGCTTTCTTT
CASSETVGTEAFF
>-|TRBJ2-1|TRBV30|-
TGTGCCTGGAGCGGACCGTGGGGAGGGTTCTTC
CAWSGPWGGFF
>-|TRBJ1-5|TRBV5-6|TRBD1
TGTGCCAGCAGCTTGAAAGGGGGCTTGGGTCAGCCCCAGCATTTT
CASSLKGGLGQPQHF
>-|TRBJ2-7|TRBV6-5|TRBD2
TGTGCCAGCAGTTACTCGGGCGGGAGGGCCGCTTACGAGCAGTACTTC
CASSYSGGRAAYEQYF
>-|TRBJ1-2|TRBV29-1|-
TGCAGCGTTGAAGATCTTCGGAGAAACTATGGCTACACCTTC
CSVEDLRRNYGYTF
>-|TRBJ2-5|TRBV5-1|TRBD1
TGCGCCAGCAGCTCTCGATACAGGGGGCGCCAAGAGACCCAGTACTTC
CASSSRYRGRQETQYF
>-|TRBJ1-1|TRBV19|TRBD1
TGTGCCAGTAGTACCAGACAGGGCGGAACTGAAGCTTTCTTT
CASSTRQGGTEAFF
>-|TRBJ2-7|TRBV5-1|TRBD1
TGCGCCAGCAGCCGCCTGGGACAGGGACGTGACGAGCAGTACTTC
CASSRLGQGRDEQYF
>-|TRBJ2-1|TRBV9|-
TGTGCCAGCAGCGCTAAGGGGGGACCGTCCTACAATGAGCAGTTCTTC
CASSAKGGPSYNEQFF
>-|TRBJ1-1|TRBV7-8|-
TGTGCCAGCAGCGCCACACAGGCGAACACTGAAGCTTTCTTT
CASSATQANTEAFF